This TCR beta chain was sequenced for a study of human T cells and chemical hapten exposure. TCRdb itself ran the RACE reads through MiXCR, one entry per CDR3 protein. The table includes around 99,000 distinct CDR3 sequences, 8% to 13% detected once. This clonotype has a handful of counts. Germline trimming cut 6 bases from V and 0 bases from J; bases unmatched to any gene: 1. The CDR3 has 14 amino acids. Germline CDR1 MNHEY, CDR2 SVGAGI. The time point is: patch test 2, 6 weeks after DPC sensitization. Treatment: therapeutic diphenylcyclopropenone sensitization with weekly scalp DPC. The V and J genes are TRBV6-5 and TRBJ1-4; 7 nucleotides line up with TRBD1. This TCR was recovered from a man in his forties or fifties with alopecia areata. Some clones in this sample may be carry-over from other donors' samples. The sample was whole blood, taken in connection with sensitization to the hapten diphenylcyclopropenone (DPC). In nucleotides, the CDR3 is TGTGCCAGCAGCGGGACAGCAACTAATGAAAAACTGTTTTTT. This translates into CASSGTATNEKLFF.